Below are 23 T cell receptor beta chains sequenced from a single sample in a study of PD-L1 blockade in urothelial cancer. Time point in this sample: peripheral blood 6 weeks after treatment start. Generated by immunoSEQ multiplex PCR, the TCRdb table keeps only in-frame clones and is missing some. The sample records 120,000 or so clones, approximately 85% being singletons. This specimen was PBMCs, taken around atezolizumab (anti-PD-L1) treatment. The receptors derive from a man aged 50-60 years with urothelial cancer.

The chain carries TRBV6-5 and TRBJ1-1; TRBD1 aligns across 8 bases. V gave up 6 bases and J gave up 7 bases; unmatched junction bases: 7. Germline V gene lookup returns CDR1 MNHEY and CDR2 SVGAGI. This CDR3 is 13 amino acids long. In DNA, the CDR3 is TGTGCCAGCAGAATCCAGGGGGCTATTGAAGCTTTCTTT. It specifies CASRIQGAIEAFF.

The CDR3 nucleotides are TGCGCCAGCAGCCCCCCTCGTAGCACAGATACGCAGTATTTT. Protein: CASSPPRSTDTQYF. V is TRBV4-1 and J is TRBJ2-3; D gene unclear. The CDR3 loop spans 14 amino acids. In germline, CDR1 is MGHRA, CDR2 YSYEKL. Between the trimmed V and J ends, which lost 4 bases and 0 bases, there was a span of 8 bases.

CDR3 amino acids: CASSLAGGSETQYF. CDR3 DNA: TGTGCCAGCAGCTTAGCGGGAGGGTCGGAGACCCAGTACTTC. The genes are TRBV11-1 and TRBJ2-5; TRBD2 agrees at 7 bases. The CDR3 has 14 amino acids. V shed 0 bases and J 5 bases; nucleotides not matched to a gene: 3. Germline assignment: CDR1 SGHAT and CDR2 FQDESV (reference sequence).

The chain links TRBV7-3 to TRBJ2-2; TRBD2 matches 9 bases. The CDR3 sequence is 18 residues long. With V trimmed by 2 bases and J by 4 bases, 11 bases remained unmatched. Germline CDR1 reads SGHTA; CDR2 reads FQGTGA. For the CDR3, the DNA is TGTGCCAGCAGCTTAGGGTATAGCCGGACTAGCGCCACCGGGGAGCTGTTTTTT. Its protein product is CASSLGYSRTSATGELFF. The whole variable domain, remainder taken from reference TRBV7-3 and TRBJ2-2, is GAGVSQTPSNKVTEKGKYVELRCDPISGHTALYWYRQSLGQGPEFLIYFQGTGAADDSGLPNDRFFAVRPEGSVSTLKIQRTERGDSAVYLCASSLGYSRTSATGELFFGEGSRLTVL.

The rearrangement links TRBV11-3 to TRBJ2-1, with 8 nucleotides matching TRBD2. The CDR3 has 15 residues. Looked up from germline, CDR1 is SGHNT and CDR2 is YENEEA. J gave up 3 bases and V 5 bases, and 6 bases lay outside the gene matches. In DNA form, the CDR3 reads TGTGCCAGCAGCCTCCGGGGGGGATACTACAATGAGCAGTTCTTC. Translated, it gives CASSLRGGYYNEQFF.

This clone was detected only once. V usage is TRBV6-6 and J usage is TRBJ1-6; D possibly corresponds to TRBD1 (6 bases). V lost 0 bases and J 7 bases, leaving 10 bases between the germline ends. From germline, CDR1 is MNHNY and CDR2 SVGAGI (reference sequence). The CDR3 consists of 15 residues. The DNA of the CDR3 is TGTGCCAGCAGTTACTCGATACAGGGAAATTCACCCCTCCACTTT. It codes for CASSYSIQGNSPLHF.

The rearrangement links TRBV6-5 to TRBJ1-5; 9 nucleotides agree with TRBD1. Germline CDR1 and CDR2: MNHEY and SVGAGI. The CDR3 is made up of 13 amino acids. V trimming: 6 bases; J trimming: 5 bases; junction bases outside the gene matches: 2. The CDR3 sequence is CASSRDRDQPQHF. The CDR3 DNA is TGTGCCAGCAGCCGGGACAGGGATCAGCCCCAGCATTTT.

The rearrangement joins TRBV29-1 to TRBJ2-7; 11 bases match TRBD1. With V trimmed by 7 bases and J by 0 bases, 5 bases remained unmatched. Germline CDR1 and CDR2: SQVTM and ANQGSEA. The CDR3 has 14 residues. CDR3 in amino acids: CSGRTGGNSYEQYF. CDR3 DNA sequence: TGCAGCGGCCGGACAGGGGGCAACTCCTACGAGCAGTACTTC.

This chain joins TRBV9 and TRBJ2-7, with TRBD2 matching over 11 bases. Losses at the gene ends were 4 bases for V and 0 bases for J; bases not matched to a gene: 3. Germline lookup yields CDR1 SGDLS and CDR2 YYNGEE. There are 15 residues in the CDR3. The CDR3 region is CASSQGTSGSYEQYF. Written as DNA, the CDR3 is TGTGCCAGCAGCCAGGGGACTAGCGGCTCCTACGAGCAGTACTTC.

The chain carries TRBV25-1 and TRBJ1-1, with unresolved D. This CDR3 contains 13 residues. Trimming left V 4 bases short and J 1 base short, with 7 bases between. In germline, CDR1 is MGHDK, CDR2 SYGVNS. This CDR3 reads CASSGAGNTEAFF. CDR3 nucleotide sequence: TGTGCCAGCAGTGGAGCGGGGAACACTGAAGCTTTCTTT.

V gene TRBV7-9 combines with J gene TRBJ2-7, with TRBD2 matching over 9 bases. The CDR3 spans 15 residues. CDR1 and CDR2 from the germline V gene are SEHNR and FQNEAQ (reference sequence). After removal of 3 bases from V and 5 bases from J, the junction contained 8 bases not matched to a gene. DNA of the CDR3: TGTGCCAGCAGCTTTAGTTTGGCGGGAGGGGACGAGCAGTACTTC. The encoded protein is CASSFSLAGGDEQYF.

The rearrangement uses TRBV14 and TRBJ1-2; D is ambiguous. This CDR3 is built from 14 residues. Trimming removed 0 bases at V and 6 bases at J, with 11 bases between. Germline CDR1 and CDR2: SGHDN and FVKESK. CDR3 in amino acids: CASSQDVARHGYTF. In DNA, the CDR3 is TGTGCCAGCAGCCAAGATGTCGCTAGGCATGGCTACACCTTC.

The chain uses TRBV14 and TRBJ2-7; the D gene is possibly TRBD1 (6 bases). Trimming shortened V by 0 bases and J by 3 bases, and 15 bases separated the two germline ends. The CDR3 is made up of 16 amino acids. Germline CDR1 SGHDN, CDR2 FVKESK. The CDR3 DNA is TGTGCCAGCAGCCAAGATAGAGGGACACACATCTACGAGCAGTACTTC. This translates into CASSQDRGTHIYEQYF. Using reference TRBV14 and TRBJ2-7 for the parts outside the CDR3, the full variable domain is EAGVTQFPSHSVIEKGQTVTLRCDPISGHDNLYWYRRVMGKEIKFLLHFVKESKQDESGMPNNRFLAERTGGTYSTLKVQPAELEDSGVYFCASSQDRGTHIYEQYFGPGTRLTVT.

The chain combines TRBV5-6 with TRBJ2-5, with 7 bases fitting TRBD2. From germline, CDR1 is SGHDT and CDR2 YYEEEE. The V and J ends lost 6 bases and 5 bases, in that order; junction bases with no gene match: 10. CDR3 length equals 14 residues. The CDR3 coding sequence is TGTGCCAGCATATCGGGCGGGAGATGGGAGACCCAGTACTTC. Translating gives CASISGGRWETQYF.

Of note for this clone: Other DNA variants within this sample encode the same CDR3. The V and J genes are TRBV18 and TRBJ2-7; TRBD1 aligns across 10 bases. J was trimmed by 3 bases and V by 6 bases; bases with no gene match: 5. This CDR3 is 14 amino acids long. Germline V gene sequence: CDR1 KGHSH, CDR2 LQKENI. The CDR3 nucleotides read TGTGCCAGCTCGCCCGGGACAGGGGACTACGAGCAGTACTTC. This codes for CASSPGTGDYEQYF.

The chain joins TRBV19 to TRBJ2-2; D is unclear. This CDR3 has 13 residues. Between the trimmed V and J ends, which lost 10 bases and 1 base, there was a span of 10 bases. Germline V gene data show CDR1 as LNHDA and CDR2 as SQIVND (reference sequence). The CDR3 DNA reads TGTGCCACCGTCCAACAGAACACCGGGGAGCTGTTTTTT. Encoded protein: CATVQQNTGELFF.

This chain connects TRBV7-3 to TRBJ2-3, with TRBD2 matching over 8 bases. There are 17 residues in the CDR3. V shed 5 bases and J 3 bases; nucleotides not matched to a gene: 13. Germline assignment: CDR1 SGHTA and CDR2 FQGTGA. DNA for the CDR3: TGTGCCAGCAGCCCCCGGCCCAGCGGGAGTAGTACAGATACGCAGTATTTT. Its protein product is CASSPRPSGSSTDTQYF. Supplemented by reference TRBV7-3 and TRBJ2-3, the full variable domain reads GAGVSQTPSNKVTEKGKYVELRCDPISGHTALYWYRQSLGQGPEFLIYFQGTGAADDSGLPNDRFFAVRPEGSVSTLKIQRTERGDSAVYLCASSPRPSGSSTDTQYFGPGTRLTVL.

This clone appeared once. The rearrangement joins TRBV11-2 to TRBJ2-5; maybe TRBD2 (6 bases). Trimming took 2 bases from V and 2 from J, leaving 12 bases between them. Germline-derived CDR1 and CDR2 are SGHAT and FQNNGV. The CDR3 is 15 amino acids. The CDR3 is CASSLTGTPQETQYF. The CDR3 region has the DNA TGTGCCAGCAGCTTAACTGGGACTCCGCAAGAGACCCAGTACTTC.

The rearrangement uses TRBV27 and TRBJ1-1, with D tentatively TRBD1 (6 bases). With 5 bases removed from V and 9 bases from J, the gap between germline ends came to 19 bases. Germline CDR1 MNHEY, CDR2 SMNVEV (reference sequence). The CDR3 runs to 14 residues. CDR3 DNA: TGTGCCAGCAGTCCTGTGGACAGCGTAGCTCAAGCTTTCTTT. Encoded protein: CASSPVDSVAQAFF.

The table lists this clone with a few counts. V and J are TRBV27 and TRBJ2-4; possible D gene TRBD1, 6 bases. This CDR3 is built from 14 residues. V dropped 5 bases and J dropped 3 bases, with 11 bases sitting between them. Germline values: CDR1 MNHEY, CDR2 SMNVEV (reference sequence). CDR3 protein: CASSDRNDKNIQYF. DNA of the CDR3: TGTGCCAGCAGTGACAGGAATGACAAAAACATTCAGTACTTC.

The chain is built from TRBV30 and TRBJ2-1; tentative D call: TRBD2 (6 bases). Germline CDR1 GTSNPN, CDR2 SVGIG (reference sequence). This CDR3 is built from 17 residues. V lost 2 bases and J 6 bases, leaving 23 bases between the germline ends. CDR3 loop: CAWSLLAALGDFNEQFF. DNA for the CDR3: TGTGCCTGGAGTTTGTTAGCGGCACTCGGCGACTTCAATGAGCAGTTCTTC.

This clone appeared a few times. This chain links TRBV11-2 with TRBJ1-6; 10 nucleotides agree with TRBD1. The length of the CDR3 is 15 residues. With 6 bases clipped from V and 5 bases from J, the junction kept 4 bases outside the gene matches. CDR1 is SGHAT and CDR2 is FQNNGV in the germline V gene. The CDR3 region has the DNA TGTGCCAGCAGGGGACAGGGGTCTCATAATTCACCCCTCCACTTT. Protein: CASRGQGSHNSPLHF.

Regarding this clone: The same CDR3 arises from other DNA sequences in this sample as well. The chain is built from TRBV5-1 and TRBJ2-3; 8 positions agree with TRBD2. The CDR3 runs 15 residues. From germline, CDR1 is SGHRS and CDR2 YFSETQ. The junction had 7 bases not matched to a gene; V was cut back by 2 bases and J by 5 bases. The CDR3 spells CASSLGTGTRDTQYF. Here the CDR3 DNA reads TGCGCCAGCAGCTTAGGGACCGGGACTAGAGATACGCAGTATTTT.